These 10 T cell receptor beta chains were sequenced from one sample in a study of ipilimumab plus nivolumab after autologous stem cell transplantation. Measured with immunoSEQ multiplex PCR; TCRdb has only the in-frame clones, and not every one. The sample has about 15,000 clones; about 65% are singletons. This specimen was PBMCs, taken in a trial of ipilimumab plus nivolumab as post-transplant consolidation. These receptors were taken from a male donor with diffuse large B-cell lymphoma.

The chain carries TRBV5-4 and TRBJ2-4, with D perhaps given as TRBD1 or TRBD2 (6 bases each). The CDR3 runs to 14 residues. V shed 0 bases and J shed 5 bases, with 9 bases lying between them. Germline CDR1 SGHNT, CDR2 YYREEE (reference sequence). CDR3 sequence (DNA): TGTGCCAGCAGCTTGGGGGGGGCGCAAAACATTCAGTACTTC. The encoded protein is CASSLGGAQNIQYF. The full variable domain, its missing parts supplied by reference TRBV5-4 and TRBJ2-4, is ETGVTQSPTHLIKTRGQQVTLRCSSQSGHNTVSWYQQALGQGPQFIFQYYREEENGRGNFPPRFSGLQFPNYSSELNVNALELDDSALYLCASSLGGAQNIQYFGAGTRLSVL.

The chain recombines TRBV5-5 with TRBJ2-2; D uncertain. The germline V gene has CDR1 SGHKS and CDR2 YYEKEE (reference sequence). V lost 0 bases and J 5 bases, leaving 11 bases between the germline ends. There are 15 residues in the CDR3. In DNA form, the CDR3 reads TGTGCCAGCAGCTTGGTTATCCATGGAACCGGGGAGCTGTTTTTT. This translates into CASSLVIHGTGELFF.

The V gene is TRBV5-1, the J gene TRBJ2-1, with 7 bases matching TRBD2. The CDR3 contains 14 residues. V lost 6 bases and J lost 5; bases outside the gene matches: 8. CDR1 is SGHRS, CDR2 YFSETQ, per germline. As DNA, the CDR3 is TGCGCCAGCAAAAGCCGGGAGGAGAACAATGAGCAGTTCTTC. As protein: CASKSREENNEQFF.

The V and J genes are TRBV28 and TRBJ1-3; TRBD1 agrees at 12 bases. Per the germline V gene, CDR1 is MDHEN and CDR2 is SYDVKM. The CDR3 contains 16 residues. After removal of 8 bases from V and 5 bases from J, the junction contained 10 bases not matched to a gene. Written as DNA, the CDR3 is TGTGCCAGCGGGACCCCGGGACAGGGGGCTCGAAACACCATATATTTT. Translating gives CASGTPGQGARNTIYF. Looking up the rest from reference TRBV28 and TRBJ1-3 gives the full variable domain: DVKVTQSSRYLVKRTGEKVFLECVQDMDHENMFWYRQDPGLGLRLIYFSYDVKMKEKGDIPEGYSVSREKKERFSLILESASTNQTSMYLCASGTPGQGARNTIYFGEGSWLTVV.

The V gene is TRBV11-2, the J gene TRBJ2-7; D is undetermined. The germline V gene encodes CDR1 SGHAT and CDR2 FQNNGV. V was trimmed by 6 bases and J by 10 bases, leaving 13 bases between them. This CDR3 has 11 amino acids. CDR3 amino acids: CASSPGPTQYF. CDR3 nucleotides: TGTGCCAGCAGTCCTGGACCCACTCAGTACTTC. The whole variable domain, filled in from reference TRBV11-2 and TRBJ2-7, reads EAGVAQSPRYKIIEKRQSVAFWCNPISGHATLYWYQQILGQGPKLLIQFQNNGVVDDSQLPKDRFSAERLKGVDSTLKIQPAKLEDSAVYLCASSPGPTQYFGPGTRLTVT.

The genes are TRBV7-9 and TRBJ1-2; D is undetermined. Germline V CDR1 and CDR2: SEHNR, FQNEAQ (reference sequence). CDR3 size: 13 residues. V shed 1 base and J shed 4 bases, with 7 bases lying between them. The chain's CDR3 is CASSLGNPYGYTF. CDR3 bases: TGTGCCAGCAGCTTAGGGAATCCCTATGGCTACACCTTC.

This clone was observed once. The J gene is TRBJ2-7, the V gene TRBV11-2; TRBD2 is a possible D gene (5 bases). This CDR3 region has 15 residues. Trimming stripped 1 base from V and 3 bases from J, with 13 bases between. Germline CDR1 and CDR2: SGHAT and FQNNGV. In DNA, the CDR3 is TGTGCCAGCAGCTTAGGGCCGGACGGAGGCTACGAGCAGTACTTC. Its translation: CASSLGPDGGYEQYF.

The chain carries TRBV2 and TRBJ2-7; a weak D match, TRBD1 (6 bases). Germline assignment: CDR1 SNHLY and CDR2 FYNNEI. Trimming took 8 bases from V and 5 from J, leaving 16 bases between them. CDR3 length: 13 amino acids. The CDR3 loop is CASDRRPGDEQYF. The CDR3 nucleotides are TGTGCCAGCGATAGGCGTCCAGGGGACGAGCAGTACTTC.

The chain couples TRBV27 to TRBJ2-7, with D possibly being TRBD1 (6 bases). Trimming pared 2 bases from V and 9 bases from J, leaving 14 bases between. CDR3 size: 13 residues. The germline CDR1 and CDR2 sequences are MNHEY and SMNVEV (reference sequence). Written as DNA, the CDR3 is TGTGCCAGCAGTTTAGGTCCAGGGGCCATGCAGTACTTC. This gives the protein CASSLGPGAMQYF.

The chain has TRBV30 and TRBJ1-1; D gene unclear. CDR1 and CDR2 from the germline V gene are GTSNPN and SVGIG (reference sequence). V was trimmed by 1 base and J by 5 bases, leaving 11 bases between them. The CDR3 consists of 13 residues. The CDR3 region has the DNA TGTGCCTGGAGTGGCCCCCTCCGGACTGAAGCTTTCTTT. Its protein product is CAWSGPLRTEAFF.